This TCR beta chain comes out of a study of blood T cell repertoires in COVID-19. This CDR3 contains 18 residues. Trimming stripped 4 bases from V and 0 bases from J, with 16 bases between. Per the germline V gene, CDR1 is LNHDA and CDR2 is SQIVND (reference sequence). Only in-frame clones appear in the TCRdb table, and some are missing; sequencing was by immunoSEQ multiplex PCR. The table shows 95,000 to 110,000 clones, with roughly four fifths occurring only once. The chain links TRBV19 to TRBJ2-6; maybe TRBD1 (5 bases). The material sequenced was peripheral blood. This clonotype originated in a man aged 55-75 years with acute or convalescent COVID-19. The CDR3 sequence is CASSTPGQDLSGANVLTF. The CDR3 DNA follows: TGTGCCAGTAGTACCCCAGGGCAGGACCTCTCTGGGGCCAACGTCCTGACTTTC.